This TCR beta chain was observed in a study of shared clonotypes between healthy human individuals. Study-level information: Donor ages ranged 18 to 49 years: two women, a few men. The study, taken as a whole, reports: Sampling was confined to blood; repertoires within tissues likely differ.

It was across several immunoSEQ plates that each subset's genomic DNA was evenly split. Spread over ten immunoSEQ deep assay plates, unsorted PBMC DNA underwent sequencing. This table comes from immunoSEQ multiplex PCR, and its TCRdb copy is limited to in-frame clones, with some not included. The table shows about 520,000 clones, with over 70% occurring only once. V lost 4 bases and J lost 2, with 13 bases in between. Germline V CDR1 and CDR2: SQVTM, ANQGSEA. The CDR3 has 14 amino acids. This clone is a singleton in its sample. What it recognizes is unknown. Other DNA sequences of this sample code for an identical CDR3.

This chain links TRBV29-1 with TRBJ2-3; D uncertain. Sequenced input: PBMCs. This sequence was found in a woman in her thirties or forties in good health. Some clones in this sample may be carry-over from other donors' samples. The CDR3 here is CSVGQQAHTDTQYF. DNA for the CDR3: TGCAGCGTTGGACAACAAGCACACACAGATACGCAGTATTTT.